This T cell receptor (beta chain) was profiled in a study of shared clonotypes between healthy human individuals. CDR3 size: 13 residues. V dropped 10 bases and J dropped 1 base, with 13 bases sitting between them. Germline lookup yields CDR1 MNHEY and CDR2 SMNVEV (reference sequence). Measured with immunoSEQ multiplex PCR; TCRdb has only the in-frame clones, and not every one. The data contain hundreds of thousands of clones, roughly 70% of them singletons. The sample taken for sequencing was memory CD4+ T cells sorted from blood. Subset here: CD45RA-negative fraction. The chain has TRBV27 and TRBJ1-1, with D hard to call. The source of this sequence is a woman aged 30 to 39 in good health. The CDR3 sequence is CATPAAENTEAFF. DNA of the CDR3: TGTGCCACCCCTGCGGCTGAGAACACTGAAGCTTTCTTT.